Listed below are T cell receptor beta chains from one sample, sequenced in a study of OX40 agonist ivuxolimab in advanced cancers. The table came from immunoSEQ multiplex PCR; TCRdb's copy has only in-frame clones and leaves some out. The table includes under 25,000 clones, 65% to 90% detected once. The sample was CD4+ or CD8+ T cells sorted from blood, taken in a trial of the OX40 agonist ivuxolimab. Receptor source: an adult with an advanced solid tumor such as melanoma, head and neck, liver or kidney cancer. Each CDR3 is given without its conserved first and last residue.

j_call: TRBJ2-1; v_call: TRBV28; cdr3_aa: ASSTDREVSNEQF
j_call: TRBJ1-1; v_call: TRBV4-1; cdr3_aa: ASSQVLGRDTEAF
j_call: TRBJ2-1; v_call: TRBV7-3; cdr3_aa: ASSLTGFYNEQF
j_call: TRBJ2-1; v_call: TRBV30; cdr3_aa: AWSLSNEQF
j_call: TRBJ2-1; v_call: TRBV20-1; cdr3_aa: SARFNEQF
j_call: TRBJ2-3; v_call: TRBV7-9; cdr3_aa: ASSLLAGFTDTQY
j_call: TRBJ1-1; v_call: TRBV23-1; cdr3_aa: ASSQDRVSKNTEAF
j_call: TRBJ2-7; v_call: TRBV4-1; cdr3_aa: ASSGTGGTYEQY
j_call: TRBJ2-7; v_call: TRBV5-8; cdr3_aa: ASSPYEQY
j_call: .; v_call: TRBV28; cdr3_aa: ASSLRTSGKLNEQY
j_call: TRBJ2-7; v_call: TRBV7-9; cdr3_aa: ASTTVETGTGIYEQY
j_call: TRBJ2-1; v_call: TRBV5-1; cdr3_aa: ASSVILAQGYNEQF
j_call: TRBJ1-1; v_call: TRBV7-9; cdr3_aa: ASRPGQWNTEAF
j_call: TRBJ2-3; v_call: TRBV18; cdr3_aa: ASSPVVAYRTDTQY
j_call: TRBJ2-7; v_call: TRBV7-9; cdr3_aa: ASSLDTYEQY
j_call: TRBJ2-3; v_call: TRBV23-1; cdr3_aa: ASTRNDTQY